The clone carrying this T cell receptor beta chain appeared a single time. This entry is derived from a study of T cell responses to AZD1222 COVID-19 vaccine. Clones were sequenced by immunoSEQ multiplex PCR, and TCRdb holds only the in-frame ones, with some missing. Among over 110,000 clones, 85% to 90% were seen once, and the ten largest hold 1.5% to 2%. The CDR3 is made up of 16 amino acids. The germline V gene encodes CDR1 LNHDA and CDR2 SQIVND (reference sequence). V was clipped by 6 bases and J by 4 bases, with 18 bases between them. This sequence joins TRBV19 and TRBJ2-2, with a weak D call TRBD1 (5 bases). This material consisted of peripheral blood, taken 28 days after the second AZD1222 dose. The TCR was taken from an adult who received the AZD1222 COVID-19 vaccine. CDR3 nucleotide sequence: TGTGCCAGTAGAAACAGTAGGGCAGGGTCCACCGGGGAGCTGTTTTTT. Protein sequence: CASRNSRAGSTGELFF. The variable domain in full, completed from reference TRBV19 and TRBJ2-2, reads DGGITQSPKYLFRKEGQNVTLSCEQNLNHDAMYWYRQDPGQGLRLIYYSQIVNDFQKGDIAEGYSVSREKKESFPLTVTSAQKNPTAFYLCASRNSRAGSTGELFFGEGSRLTVL.